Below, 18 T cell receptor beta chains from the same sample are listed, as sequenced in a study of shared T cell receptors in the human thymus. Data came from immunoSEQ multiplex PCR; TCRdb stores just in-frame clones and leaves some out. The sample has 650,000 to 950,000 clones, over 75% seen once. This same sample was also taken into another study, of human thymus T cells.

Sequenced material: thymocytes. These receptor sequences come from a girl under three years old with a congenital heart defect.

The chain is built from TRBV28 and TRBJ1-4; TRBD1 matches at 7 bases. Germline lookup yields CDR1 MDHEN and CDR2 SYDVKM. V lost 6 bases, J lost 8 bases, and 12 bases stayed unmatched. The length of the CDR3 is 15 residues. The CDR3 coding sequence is TGTGCCAGCAGCCAGAACAGGGGAGAGTTGGAAAAACTGTTTTTT. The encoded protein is CASSQNRGELEKLFF.

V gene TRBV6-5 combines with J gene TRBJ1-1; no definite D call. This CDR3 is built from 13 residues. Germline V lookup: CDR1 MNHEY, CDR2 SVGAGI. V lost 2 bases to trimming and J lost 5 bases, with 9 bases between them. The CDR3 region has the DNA TGTGCCAGCAGTTACCCCCGGGGAACTGAAGCTTTCTTT. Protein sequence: CASSYPRGTEAFF.

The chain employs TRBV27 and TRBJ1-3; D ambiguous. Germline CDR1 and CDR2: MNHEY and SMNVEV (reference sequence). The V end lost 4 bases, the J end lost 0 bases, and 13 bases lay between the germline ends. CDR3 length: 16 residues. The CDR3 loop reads CASSSDGGLSGNTIYF. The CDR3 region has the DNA TGTGCCAGCAGTTCAGACGGAGGCCTCTCTGGAAACACCATATATTTT.

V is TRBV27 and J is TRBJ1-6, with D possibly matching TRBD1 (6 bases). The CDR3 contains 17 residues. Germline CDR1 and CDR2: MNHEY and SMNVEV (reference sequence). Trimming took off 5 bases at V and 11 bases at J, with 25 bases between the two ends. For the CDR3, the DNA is TGTGCCAGCAGTCCTCGGGGGGGGGCGGGGGTTGAGGCACCCCTCCACTTT. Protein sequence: CASSPRGGAGVEAPLHF.

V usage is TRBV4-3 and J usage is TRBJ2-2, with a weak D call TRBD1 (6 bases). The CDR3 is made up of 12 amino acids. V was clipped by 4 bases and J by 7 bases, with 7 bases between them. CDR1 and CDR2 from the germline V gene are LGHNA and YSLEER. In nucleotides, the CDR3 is TGCGCCAGCAGCCTCAGGGGCGGGGAGCTGTTTTTT. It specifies CASSLRGGELFF.

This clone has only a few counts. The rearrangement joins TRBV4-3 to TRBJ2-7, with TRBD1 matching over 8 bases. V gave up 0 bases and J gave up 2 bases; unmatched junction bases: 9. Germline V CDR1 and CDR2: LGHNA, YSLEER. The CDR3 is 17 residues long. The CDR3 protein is CASSQDAETGVTYEQYF. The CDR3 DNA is TGCGCCAGCAGCCAAGATGCCGAGACAGGGGTAACCTACGAGCAGTACTTC.

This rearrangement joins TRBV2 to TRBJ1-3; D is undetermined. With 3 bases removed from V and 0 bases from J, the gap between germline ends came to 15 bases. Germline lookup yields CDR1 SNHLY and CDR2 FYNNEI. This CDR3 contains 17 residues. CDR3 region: CASSDFEGVRSGNTIYF. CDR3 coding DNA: TGTGCCAGCAGTGATTTCGAGGGAGTTCGCTCTGGAAACACCATATATTTT.

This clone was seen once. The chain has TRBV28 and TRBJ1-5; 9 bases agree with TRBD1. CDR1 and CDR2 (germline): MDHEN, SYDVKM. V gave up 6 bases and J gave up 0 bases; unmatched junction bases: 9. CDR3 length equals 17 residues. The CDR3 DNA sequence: TGTGCCAGCAGCAGGGGACAGGGACCATATAGCAATCAGCCCCAGCATTTT. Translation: CASSRGQGPYSNQPQHF.

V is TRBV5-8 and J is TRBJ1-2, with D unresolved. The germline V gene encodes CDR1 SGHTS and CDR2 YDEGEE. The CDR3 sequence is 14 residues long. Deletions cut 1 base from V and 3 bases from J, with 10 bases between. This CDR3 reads CASSLCAGDYGYTF. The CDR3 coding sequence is TGTGCCAGCAGCTTGTGTGCCGGAGACTATGGCTACACCTTC.

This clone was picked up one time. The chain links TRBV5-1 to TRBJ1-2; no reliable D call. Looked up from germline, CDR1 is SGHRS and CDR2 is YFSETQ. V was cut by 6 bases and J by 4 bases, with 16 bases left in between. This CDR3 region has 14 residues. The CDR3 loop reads CASNLAGVSYGYTF. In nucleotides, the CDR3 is TGCGCCAGCAACCTGGCCGGGGTTAGCTATGGCTACACCTTC. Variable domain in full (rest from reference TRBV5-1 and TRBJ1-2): KAGVTQTPRYLIKTRGQQVTLSCSPISGHRSVSWYQQTPGQGLQFLFEYFSETQRNKGNFPGRFSGRQFSNSRSEMNVSTLELGDSALYLCASNLAGVSYGYTFGSGTRLTVV.

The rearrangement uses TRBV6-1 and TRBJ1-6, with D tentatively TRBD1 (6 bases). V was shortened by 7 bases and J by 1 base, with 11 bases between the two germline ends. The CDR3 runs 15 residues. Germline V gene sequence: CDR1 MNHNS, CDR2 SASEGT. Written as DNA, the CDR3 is TGTGCCAGCAACCAGGGGAAATCCTATAATTCACCCCTCCACTTT. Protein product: CASNQGKSYNSPLHF.

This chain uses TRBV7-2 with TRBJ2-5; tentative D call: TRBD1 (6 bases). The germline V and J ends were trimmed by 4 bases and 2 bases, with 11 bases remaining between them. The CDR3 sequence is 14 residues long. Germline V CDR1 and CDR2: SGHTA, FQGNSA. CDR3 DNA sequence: TGTGCCAGCAGCTCAAGGACAGATCAAGAGACCCAGTACTTC. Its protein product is CASSSRTDQETQYF.

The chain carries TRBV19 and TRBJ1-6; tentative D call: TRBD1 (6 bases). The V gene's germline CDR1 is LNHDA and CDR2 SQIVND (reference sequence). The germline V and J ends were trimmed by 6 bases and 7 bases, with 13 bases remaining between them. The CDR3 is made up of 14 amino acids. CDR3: CASSSGTYNSPLHF. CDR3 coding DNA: TGTGCCAGTAGCTCCGGGACATACAATTCACCCCTCCACTTT.

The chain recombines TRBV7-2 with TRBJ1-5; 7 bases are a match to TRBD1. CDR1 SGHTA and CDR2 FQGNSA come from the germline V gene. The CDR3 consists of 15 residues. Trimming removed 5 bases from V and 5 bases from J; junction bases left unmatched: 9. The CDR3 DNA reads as TGTGCCAGCAGCACAAGGGACAGCCAAGATCAGCCCCAGCATTTT. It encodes CASSTRDSQDQPQHF.

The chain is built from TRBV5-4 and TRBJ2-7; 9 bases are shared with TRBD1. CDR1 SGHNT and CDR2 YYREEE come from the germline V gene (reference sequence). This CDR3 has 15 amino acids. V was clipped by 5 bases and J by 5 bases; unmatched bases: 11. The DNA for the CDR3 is TGTGCCAGCAGTTTTCCGGGACAGGGCCGTAACGAGCAGTACTTC. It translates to CASSFPGQGRNEQYF.

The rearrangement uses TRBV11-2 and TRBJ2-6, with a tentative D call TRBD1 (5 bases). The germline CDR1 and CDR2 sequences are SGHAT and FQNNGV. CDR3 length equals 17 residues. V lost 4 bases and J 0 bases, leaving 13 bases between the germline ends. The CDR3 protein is CASSSVGDFSGANVLTF. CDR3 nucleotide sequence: TGTGCCAGCAGCTCAGTAGGGGATTTCTCTGGGGCCAACGTCCTGACTTTC.

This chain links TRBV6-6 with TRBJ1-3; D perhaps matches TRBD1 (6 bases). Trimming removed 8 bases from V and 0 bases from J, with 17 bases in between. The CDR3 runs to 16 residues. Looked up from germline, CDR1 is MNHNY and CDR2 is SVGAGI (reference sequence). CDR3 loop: CASRQEEGDSGNTIYF. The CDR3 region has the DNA TGTGCCAGCCGACAGGAAGAGGGAGACTCTGGAAACACCATATATTTT.

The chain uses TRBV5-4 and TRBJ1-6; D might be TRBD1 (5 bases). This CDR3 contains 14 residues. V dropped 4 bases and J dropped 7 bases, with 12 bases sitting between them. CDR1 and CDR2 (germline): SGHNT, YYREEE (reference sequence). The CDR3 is CASSNRDFNSPLHF. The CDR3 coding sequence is TGTGCCAGCAGCAACCGGGACTTCAATTCACCCCTCCACTTT.